The present entry profiles one TCR beta chain with its context. Antigen: not known. V was shortened by 6 bases and J by 5 bases, with 19 bases between the two germline ends. The CDR3 covers 16 residues. This specimen belongs to a study of blood T cells in healthy people across ages. Study information: Template switching recovered approximately one barcoded beta molecule for every two T cells. Study-level results: Long-lived donors carried more naive CD4+ cells and greater diversity than aged donors. A roughly linear age-dependent decrease characterized TCR beta diversity per million T cells.

PCR was performed a second time for about 7 to 12 cycles using a sample-barcoded 5' primer and a J-beta primer mix. TCRdb fed the 5' RACE reads into MiXCR, producing one record per CDR3 protein. This sample has fewer than 650,000 distinct CDR3 sequences, with approximately 26% found just once. These same data were also listed under a study on T cells of mothers and their children. That work states: Second-round PCR products received sample barcodes and 2-4 random nucleotides from the M1S primer.

This TCR came from a boy between 2 and 15 years old in good health. Sequenced input: blood. The chain links TRBV12-3 or TRBV12-4 to TRBJ2-2; tentative D call: TRBD1 (6 bases). Here the CDR3 reads CASRNRFPQGTGELFF. In DNA, the CDR3 is TGTGCCAGCAGGAACCGATTCCCACAGGGTACCGGGGAGCTGTTTTTT.